In this sample, the clone carrying this TCR beta chain turned up many times. No antigen is known for it. This sample is part of a study of T-cell reconstitution after alpha-beta-depleted transplantation in children. Whole-study findings and limits: The study traced high day-60 TCRbeta diversity in some patients to surviving recipient T cells and thymic progenitors. Reportedly, only several hundred clones from non-depleted graft cells drove alpha-beta T-cell counts at about two months.

Unique molecular identifiers were used to barcode this TCRbeta library. TCRdb fed the PCR reads into MiXCR, producing one record per CDR3 protein. The sample lists around 250,000 distinct CDR3 sequences, approximately 8% occurring once. The ends were cut back, 2 bases at V and 4 bases at J, with 9 bases in the middle. CDR3 size: 14 residues. The TCR sequence derives from a male patient between 10 and 17 years old who had a stem cell transplant for acute lymphoblastic leukemia, so the T cells may come from the graft donor. The gene calls are TRBV12-3 or TRBV12-4 and TRBJ1-3; D is possibly TRBD1 (6 bases). The input for sequencing was PBMCs, mostly from graft donor cells, taken 180 days after TCRalphabeta/CD19-depleted stem cell transplant. The CDR3 sequence is CASSLLGGGNTIYF. The CDR3 coding sequence is TGTGCCAGCAGTTTACTAGGGGGGGGAAACACCATATATTTT.